The entry below gives a single T cell receptor (beta chain) sequence along with its context. Its antigen is currently unknown. This sample is drawn from a study of OX40 agonist ivuxolimab in advanced cancers. Study background: Dose-escalation patients suffered from hepatocellular carcinoma, melanoma, renal cell or head and neck cancer. Overall study results and limits: Normalized expansion of T-cell clones was also low for some nonresponders.

Baseline, cycle 4 day 1, and cycle 7 day 1 were the blood sampling points. Per germline, CDR1 SGDLS and CDR2 YYNGEE. The CDR3 has 17 residues. The V segment lost 3 bases and the J segment 2 bases; nucleotides outside the gene matches: 10. Data came from immunoSEQ multiplex PCR; TCRdb stores just in-frame clones and leaves some out. The table has nearly 20,000 clones, approximately 87% seen once. This clonotype was obtained from an adult with an advanced solid tumor such as melanoma, head and neck, liver or kidney cancer. The rearrangement links TRBV9 to TRBJ2-7, with TRBD2 matching over 11 bases. The starting material was CD4+ or CD8+ T cells sorted from blood, obtained in a trial of the OX40 agonist ivuxolimab. The CDR3 DNA is TGTGCCAGCAGCGCTGAATATGGGACTAGCGGTACCTACGAGCAGTACTTC. Translated, it gives CASSAEYGTSGTYEQYF.